The 2 T cell receptor beta chains presented below share a single source sample, sequenced in a study of regulatory T cells in long-lasting Graves disease. CDR3 regions were amplified by Arm-PCR using iRepertoire HTBI primers to build TCR beta libraries. TCRdb used MiXCR to reprocess the multiplex PCR reads, holding one entry per CDR3 protein. Of more than 300,000 distinct CDR3 sequences in the sample, roughly a fifth were seen once. Time point in this sample: persistent/refractory GD, antithyroid drugs over 5 years with positive TRAb. The TCR library used RNA extracted from PBMCs. Sequencing was performed on peripheral blood mononuclear cells (PBMCs), taken when the disease was refractory, from a patient treated with antithyroid drugs. The receptors derive from a female donor with Graves disease.

Many counts were recorded for this clonotype. The CDR3 region is CASSYSYSSGSQPQHF. For the CDR3, the DNA is TGTGCCAGCAGTTACTCGTACAGTTCAGGCTCGCAGCCCCAGCATTTT. This chain uses TRBV6-5 with TRBJ1-5; D ambiguous. Per germline, CDR1 MNHEY and CDR2 SVGAGI. Trimming removed 0 bases from V and 7 bases from J, with 16 bases in between. This CDR3 spans 16 amino acids.

The chain carries TRBV18 and TRBJ2-7, with a tentative D call TRBD2 (5 bases). The V gene's germline CDR1 is KGHSH and CDR2 LQKENI. V was clipped by 6 bases and J by 7 bases, with 16 bases between them. The CDR3 spans 13 residues. The CDR3 DNA sequence: TGTGCCAGCTCTTCGGACGGAGGCGGGGAGCAGTACTTC. Amino acids: CASSSDGGGEQYF.